This T cell receptor (beta chain) was obtained from a study of Ad26.COV2.S vaccination and SARS-CoV-2 variants. Clones were sequenced by immunoSEQ multiplex PCR, and TCRdb holds only the in-frame ones, with some missing. The sample has roughly 400,000 clones, about 88% seen once. As to treatment: 15 to 20 received Ad26.COV2.S at low or high dose, single or two shots; about 5 received placebo; per-sample allocation not given. Collection of the samples took place on day 63 after the first injection of vaccine or placebo. This CDR3 is 14 amino acids long. CDR1 and CDR2 from the germline V gene are SGHRS and YFSETQ. Trimming pared 6 bases from V and 0 bases from J, leaving 13 bases between.

The V gene is TRBV5-1, the J gene TRBJ2-7; D is possibly TRBD2 (5 bases). The receptor's source is a person aged 18-65 years who received the Ad26.COV2.S COVID-19 vaccine or a placebo. The sequencing used peripheral blood, collected in a trial of Ad26.COV2.S vaccine versus placebo. The CDR3 spells CASNEGLSSYEQYF. For the CDR3, the DNA is TGCGCCAGCAACGAAGGACTGAGCTCCTACGAGCAGTACTTC. The full variable domain, with the rest looked up from reference TRBV5-1 and TRBJ2-7, is KAGVTQTPRYLIKTRGQQVTLSCSPISGHRSVSWYQQTPGQGLQFLFEYFSETQRNKGNFPGRFSGRQFSNSRSEMNVSTLELGDSALYLCASNEGLSSYEQYFGPGTRLTVT.